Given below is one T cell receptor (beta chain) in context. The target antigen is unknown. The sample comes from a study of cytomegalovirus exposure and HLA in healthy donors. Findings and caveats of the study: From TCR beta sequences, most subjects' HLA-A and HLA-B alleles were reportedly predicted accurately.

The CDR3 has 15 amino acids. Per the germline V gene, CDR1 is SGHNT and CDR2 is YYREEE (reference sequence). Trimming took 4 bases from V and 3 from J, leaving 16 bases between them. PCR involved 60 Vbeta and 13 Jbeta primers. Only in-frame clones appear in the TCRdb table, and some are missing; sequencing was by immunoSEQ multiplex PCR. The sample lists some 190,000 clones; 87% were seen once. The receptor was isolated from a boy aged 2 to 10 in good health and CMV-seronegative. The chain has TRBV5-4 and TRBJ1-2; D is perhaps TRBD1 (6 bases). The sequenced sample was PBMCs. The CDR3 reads CASSLKTAGDYGYTF. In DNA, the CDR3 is TGTGCCAGCAGCCTGAAAACGGCAGGGGACTATGGCTACACCTTC.